This is a list of T cell receptor beta chains from one sample in a study of blood T cell repertoires in COVID-19. Clones were read by immunoSEQ multiplex PCR, and TCRdb kept only the in-frame ones, dropping some. Of 20,000 to 25,000 clones detected, 60% to 85% appear once; the ten largest clones hold more than 10%. The sample comprised peripheral blood. Receptors were obtained from a man in his 60s with active COVID-19. The CDR3 runs from the conserved cysteine through the conserved F or W. A D gene is named only where the DNA matches it firmly. Size values are once, few and many counts, or a class for expanded clones, and some rows have none.

D gene,J gene,clone size,V gene,CDR3 length,CDR3 DNA,CDR3 protein
-,TRBJ1-5,-,TRBV4-1,14,TGCGCCAGCAGCCAAGGGCCAGGGGTGCAGCCCCAGCATTTT,CASSQGPGVQPQHF
TRBD2,TRBJ2-1,-,TRBV28,17,TGTGCCAGCAGTCCAGGGACTAGCGGGTATTCCTACAATGAGCAGTTCTTC,CASSPGTSGYSYNEQFF
TRBD2,TRBJ2-1,-,TRBV5-1,15,TGCGCCAGCAGCTTCCGGGAGGGCCTTCACAATGAGCAGTTCTTC,CASSFREGLHNEQFF
-,TRBJ2-2,-,TRBV6-5,16,TGTGCCAGCAGTTCGCCCAGCGGGCCGAACACCGGGGAGCTGTTTTTT,CASSSPSGPNTGELFF
-,TRBJ2-1,-,TRBV9,18,TGTGCCAGCAGCGTAGCCGGCTTGGGGGCTAAGGGTACCAATGAGCAGTTCTTC,CASSVAGLGAKGTNEQFF
-,TRBJ1-4,-,TRBV4-1,18,TGCGCCAGCAGCCAAGATCGGGGTAGGGCTGCGGCTAATGAAAAACTGTTTTTT,CASSQDRGRAAANEKLFF
TRBD2,TRBJ2-3,-,TRBV24-1,17,TGTGCCACCAGTGGAAGGGGTTTAAGCGGGGTCACAGATACGCAGTATTTT,CATSGRGLSGVTDTQYF
TRBD1,TRBJ1-5,-,TRBV6-2/TRBV6-3,15,TGTGCCAGCAGTCTCCAGGGACAGGATAATCAGCCCCAGCATTTT,CASSLQGQDNQPQHF
TRBD1,TRBJ1-2,-,TRBV4-2,15,TGTGCCAGCAGCCTCCGGGACAGGGAGTTGAGTGGCTACACCTTC,CASSLRDRELSGYTF
TRBD2,TRBJ2-5,-,TRBV18,15,TGTGCCAGCTCGAAGACTAGCGGGAGTTCAGAGACCCAGTACTTC,CASSKTSGSSETQYF
TRBD2,TRBJ2-1,-,TRBV6-2/TRBV6-3,16,TGTGCCAGCAGTTACAGAGGCGGGAGCCATTACAATGAGCAGTTCTTC,CASSYRGGSHYNEQFF
-,TRBJ2-5,-,TRBV29-1,12,TGCAGCGTCCAGGACTACAGAGAGACCCAGTACTTC,CSVQDYRETQYF
-,TRBJ2-1,-,TRBV24-1,15,TGTGCCACCAGTGACCCGACTACTACCTACAATGAGCAGTTCTTC,CATSDPTTTYNEQFF
-,TRBJ2-7,-,TRBV29-1,16,TGCAGCGTTGTTTCTTCCTCAGGGCAGGGCGCCTACGAGCAGTACTTC,CSVVSSSGQGAYEQYF
-,TRBJ2-3,-,TRBV21-1,15,TGTGCCAGCACCATCGGGAGGGCCTGCACAGATACGCAGTATTTT,CASTIGRACTDTQYF
TRBD1,TRBJ1-6,-,TRBV6-5,15,TGTGCCAGCAGTCGGGACAGGCCGTATAATTCACCCCTCCACTTT,CASSRDRPYNSPLHF
-,TRBJ1-5,few,TRBV21-1,17,TGTGCCAGCAGCTCTGTGCTGAGGGCCATTGGGTTTCAGCCCCAGCATTTT,CASSSVLRAIGFQPQHF
TRBD2,TRBJ2-1,-,TRBV24-1,16,TGTGCCACCAGTGGGGCCGAAGCGGGAGGCTTCAATGAGCAGTTCTTC,CATSGAEAGGFNEQFF
-,TRBJ2-1,-,TRBV19,14,TGTGCCAGTGCCTTTGGAGGAACCTACAATGAGCAGTTCTTC,CASAFGGTYNEQFF
-,TRBJ2-1,once,TRBV5-1,12,TGCGCCAGCAGCTCCCAGGGGAATGAGCAGTTCTTC,CASSSQGNEQFF
-,TRBJ2-6,-,TRBV5-6,14,TGTGCCAGCAGCCCCATCTCTGGGGCCAACGTCCTGACTTTC,CASSPISGANVLTF
-,TRBJ2-7,-,TRBV21-1,15,TGTGCCAGCAGCTCGCACCGGGGGAGGAACTACGAGCAGTACTTC,CASSSHRGRNYEQYF
TRBD2,TRBJ2-1,medium-sized,TRBV6-4,15,TGTGCCAGCACCGCCTTAGCGGGAGTCTTTATTGAGCAGTTCTTC,CASTALAGVFIEQFF
TRBD1,TRBJ1-2,few,TRBV18,13,TGTGCCAGCTCAGACGGACAGGACTATGGCTACACCTTC,CASSDGQDYGYTF
-,TRBJ2-7,-,TRBV10-3,13,TGTGCCATCAGTGAGTCCCCAGGGGCCGAGCAGTACTTC,CAISESPGAEQYF
-,TRBJ2-3,-,TRBV18,15,TGTGCCAGCTCACCAACTAGCCAAAGCACAGATACGCAGTATTTT,CASSPTSQSTDTQYF
-,TRBJ2-2,once,TRBV5-1,16,TGCGCCAGCAGCTTACAAGGGAGCCCGAGCTCCGGGGAGCTGTTTTTT,CASSLQGSPSSGELFF
-,TRBJ1-5,-,TRBV15,14,TGTGCCACCAGCAGCCGACAGGACGATCAGCCCCAGCATTTT,CATSSRQDDQPQHF
-,TRBJ1-4,-,TRBV19,14,TGTGCCAGTAGCCCTGACAGCACTAATGAAAAACTGTTTTTT,CASSPDSTNEKLFF
-,TRBJ2-7,-,TRBV5-1,14,TGCGCCAGCAGCTTCCAGGCCCACTCCTACGAGCAGTACTTC,CASSFQAHSYEQYF
TRBD2,TRBJ2-1,-,TRBV24-1,16,TGTGCCACCAGTGGAGAGGCTAGCGGGGCCGGGGATGAGCAGTTCTTC,CATSGEASGAGDEQFF
TRBD1,TRBJ2-3,-,TRBV19,15,TGTGCCAGTAGTGCGGGGACAGGCGCGACAGATACGCAGTATTTT,CASSAGTGATDTQYF
TRBD2,TRBJ2-3,-,TRBV6-6,17,TGTGCCAGCAGTCAACCGGGGGGGTGGGTAGGCACAGATACGCAGTATTTT,CASSQPGGWVGTDTQYF
TRBD2,TRBJ2-2,-,TRBV29-1,14,TGCAGCGTTGAAGGGCGGGAGGAGGTCGGGGAGCTGTTTTTT,CSVEGREEVGELFF
TRBD2,TRBJ2-3,-,TRBV7-3,15,TGTGCCAGCAGCTTGACTAGCGGGAGAGCAGATACGCAGTATTTT,CASSLTSGRADTQYF
-,TRBJ2-3,-,TRBV6-5,13,TGTGCCAGCAGTACCCTACAGGCGAATACGCAGTATTTT,CASSTLQANTQYF
TRBD2,TRBJ2-1,-,TRBV2,15,TGTGCCAGCAGTGAGAGCGGGAGGTCCTACAATGAGCAGTTCTTC,CASSESGRSYNEQFF
TRBD1,TRBJ2-7,-,TRBV6-5,14,TGTGCCAGCATCAGCAAAGACAGGGGACTCGGGCAGTACTTC,CASISKDRGLGQYF
-,TRBJ1-3,-,TRBV29-1,14,TGCAGCGTTGCCCTAGGTAGCTCTGGAAACACCATATATTTT,CSVALGSSGNTIYF
-,TRBJ2-5,-,TRBV27,13,TGTGCCAGCAGTATCCAAGGACGGGGGACCCAGTACTTC,CASSIQGRGTQYF
TRBD1,TRBJ1-1,-,TRBV7-3,13,TGTGCCAGCAGCTTAGGTCGGACAGGGGAAGCTTTCTTT,CASSLGRTGEAFF
-,TRBJ2-2,-,TRBV19,15,TGTGCCAGTAGTATGTCGACAGTCAACACCGGGGAGCTGTTTTTT,CASSMSTVNTGELFF
-,TRBJ2-7,-,TRBV7-2,14,TGTGCCAGCAGCTTAGCAGGGAGCTCCTACGAGCAGTACTTC,CASSLAGSSYEQYF
TRBD1,TRBJ2-5,-,TRBV7-2,14,TGTGCCAGCAGCTTAGGAAGGACAGGGGAGACCCAGTACTTC,CASSLGRTGETQYF
-,TRBJ2-7,once,TRBV18,13,TGTGCCAGCTCACAAATCAGGGAGGTCGAGCAGTACTTC,CASSQIREVEQYF
-,TRBJ2-3,medium-sized,TRBV7-8,15,TGTGCCAGCAGCTTGGCAGGGGCCCCCACAGATACGCAGTATTTT,CASSLAGAPTDTQYF
-,TRBJ1-2,few,TRBV29-1,15,TGCAGCGTTGAAGCCACCCCAGGGATTTCCTATGGCTACACCTTC,CSVEATPGISYGYTF
TRBD1,TRBJ2-7,-,TRBV7-8,14,TGTGCCAGCAGGCCGCGACAGGGGACCTACGAGCAGTACTTC,CASRPRQGTYEQYF
TRBD1,TRBJ2-1,-,TRBV30,12,TGTGCCTGGAGTCCACAGGGGAATGAGCAGTTCTTC,CAWSPQGNEQFF
-,TRBJ2-7,-,TRBV4-2,11,TGTGCCAGCAGCCAAGCAGACGAGCAGTACTTC,CASSQADEQYF
TRBD2,TRBJ2-1,-,TRBV27,16,TGTGCCAGCAGATGGGACTTGACTAGCTCCAAGAATGAGCAGTTCTTC,CASRWDLTSSKNEQFF
TRBD1,TRBJ2-7,-,TRBV24-1,17,TGTGCCACCAGTGATTGGCCCCCCCCGGGACAGGGGTACGAGCAGTACTTC,CATSDWPPPGQGYEQYF